A single TCR beta chain is shown here with its context. This specimen belongs to a study of blood T cell repertoires in COVID-19. Whole-study context: Sites across the United States, Italy and Spain contributed samples from acute and convalescent COVID-19. T cells, B-cell-depleted T cells, or PBMCs supplied cDNA or gDNA.

Under the authors' procedure: Reference gene primers were amplified, and this amplification served to estimate nucleated cell counts. Here immunoSEQ multiplex PCR was the method, and the copy in TCRdb shows in-frame clones only, minus some. V, J and clone size reflect that table, while D and trimming were determined from the DNA. The sample consists of about 83,000 clones, about 86% of them appearing once. Trimming removed 10 bases from V and 4 bases from J; junction bases left unmatched: 13. The CDR3 consists of 15 residues. The germline gives CDR1 MNHEY, CDR2 SVGAGI. The rearrangement links TRBV6-5 to TRBJ2-7; 10 bases match TRBD1. The TCR originated in a woman older than 75 in a cohort sampled during active or convalescent COVID-19. The sequenced sample was peripheral blood. As DNA, the CDR3 is TGTGCCACCAAAATCGCCGGGACAGGGGAATACGAGCAGTACTTC. It codes for CATKIAGTGEYEQYF.